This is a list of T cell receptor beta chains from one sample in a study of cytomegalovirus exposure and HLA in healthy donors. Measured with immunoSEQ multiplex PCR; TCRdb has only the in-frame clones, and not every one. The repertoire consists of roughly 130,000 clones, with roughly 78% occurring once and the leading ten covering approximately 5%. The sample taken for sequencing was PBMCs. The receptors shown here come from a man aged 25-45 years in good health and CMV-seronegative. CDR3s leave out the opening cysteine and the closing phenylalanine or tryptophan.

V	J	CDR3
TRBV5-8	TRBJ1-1	ASLRRNTEAF
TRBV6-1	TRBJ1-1	ASRGGQNTEAF
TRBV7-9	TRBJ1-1	ASSLRQGLDTEAF
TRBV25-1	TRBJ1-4	ASSPRGSTNEKLF
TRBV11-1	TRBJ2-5	ASSLGLAGEETQY
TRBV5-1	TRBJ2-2	ASSLVGSIAGELF
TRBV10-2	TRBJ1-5	ASSPTDSNQPQH
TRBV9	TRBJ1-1	ASRPKQGKTEAF
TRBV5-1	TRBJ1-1	ASLSGTEAF
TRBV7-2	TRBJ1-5	ASSPNRGNQPQH
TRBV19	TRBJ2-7	ASSIAQGYEQY
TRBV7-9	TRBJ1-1	ASSLYSGGSEAF
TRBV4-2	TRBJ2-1	ASSQEPEGPYNEQF
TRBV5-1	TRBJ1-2	ASSLEGAYGYT
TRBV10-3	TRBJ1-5	AISDRGSQPQH
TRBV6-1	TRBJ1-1	ASSEVHRGLNTEAF
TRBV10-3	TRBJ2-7	AISAARDISYEQY
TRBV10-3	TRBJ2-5	AIMGLDQTQY
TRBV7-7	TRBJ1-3	ASSPGTGGNTIY
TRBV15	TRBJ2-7	ATSRDRGTGAYEQY
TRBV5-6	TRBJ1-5	ASSQFSGGNQPQH
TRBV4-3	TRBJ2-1	ASSQATSGRDEQF
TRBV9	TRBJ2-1	ASSATGTSGFNEQF
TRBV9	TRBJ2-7	ASSGRKTKTEQY
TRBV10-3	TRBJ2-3	AISNLAGVADTQY
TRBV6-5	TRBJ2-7	ASMADSSYEQY
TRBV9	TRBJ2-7	ASSTGPGQAYEQY
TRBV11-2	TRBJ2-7	ASSSLVIQPGTSGNEQY
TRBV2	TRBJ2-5	ASHYQETQY
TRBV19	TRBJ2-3	ASSSDRGPSTDTQY
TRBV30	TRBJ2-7	AWRGGVHEQY
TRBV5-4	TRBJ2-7	ASSLGGGDGEQY
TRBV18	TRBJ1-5	ASSPGQGALSNQPQH
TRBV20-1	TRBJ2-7	SAYYAGQY
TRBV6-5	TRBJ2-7	ASSYQRSYEQY
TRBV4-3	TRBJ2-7	ASSQSPGQGVYEQY
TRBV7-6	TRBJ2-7	ASSPRGQFYEQY
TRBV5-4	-	ASSLRQGSGNTIY
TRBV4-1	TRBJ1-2	ASSQDGYPRQGYT
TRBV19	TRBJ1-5	ASKPDRGQRQPQH
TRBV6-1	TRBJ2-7	ASTHDSHEQY